The 27 T cell receptor beta chains listed next were all sequenced from one sample in a study of blood T cell repertoires in COVID-19. TCRdb keeps only in-frame clones here, not all; method: immunoSEQ multiplex PCR. Of over 130,000 clones in the sample, 86% were seen once. The sequencing input was peripheral blood. The receptors shown here come from a man between 65 and 80 years old with acute or convalescent COVID-19.

The rearrangement links TRBV3-1 (or the pseudogene TRBV3-2) to TRBJ2-1; 12 bases line up with TRBD2. V lost 1 base, J lost 1 base, and 2 bases stayed unmatched. There are 17 residues in the CDR3. Per the germline V gene, CDR1 is LGHDT and CDR2 is YNNKEL (reference sequence). Here the CDR3 DNA reads TGTGCCAGCAGCCAAGTCACTAGCGGGGGGTCCTACAATGAGCAGTTCTTC. Translating gives CASSQVTSGGSYNEQFF.

The chain employs TRBV20-1 and TRBJ1-2; 8 bases map to TRBD1. This CDR3 comprises 10 residues. From germline, CDR1 is DFQATT and CDR2 SNEGSKA (reference sequence). V was pared by 6 bases and J by 11 bases, with 5 bases of the junction left unmatched. The CDR3 coding sequence is TGCAGTGCAAGGACAGGGAGTTACACCTTC. Translating gives CSARTGSYTF.

This clone was recorded once. The V and J genes are TRBV6-2 or TRBV6-3 and TRBJ2-7, with 8 positions matching TRBD1. Germline V gene data show CDR1 as MNHEY and CDR2 as SVGEGT. The CDR3 loop spans 16 amino acids. V trimming: 0 bases; J trimming: 1 base; junction bases outside the gene matches: 5. CDR3 residues: CASSYSPRGLSYEQYF. CDR3 nucleotides: TGTGCCAGCAGTTACTCGCCCAGGGGGCTTTCCTACGAGCAGTACTTC.

Ten or more counts support this clone. The rearrangement links TRBV5-4 to TRBJ1-2, with 12 bases identical to TRBD1. The germline V gene has CDR1 SGHNT and CDR2 YYREEE (reference sequence). V lost 4 bases, J lost 2 bases, and 9 bases stayed unmatched. This CDR3 has 17 amino acids. CDR3 sequence reads: CASSLDPGQGANYGYTF. The CDR3 nucleotides are TGTGCCAGCAGCCTGGACCCGGGACAGGGGGCGAACTATGGCTACACCTTC.

Comment on this clone: Different DNA sequences within this sample yield the same CDR3. V is TRBV6-2 or TRBV6-3 and J is TRBJ2-7, with 10 bases that match TRBD2. The V segment lost 0 bases and the J segment 0 bases; nucleotides outside the gene matches: 5. CDR3 length: 17 amino acids. CDR1 is MNHEY, CDR2 SVGEGT, per germline. CDR3 nucleotides: TGTGCCAGCAGTTACTCATTAGCGGGAGGTATCTCCTACGAGCAGTACTTC. It specifies CASSYSLAGGISYEQYF.

The genes are TRBV7-6 and TRBJ2-5, with 8 nucleotides matching TRBD2. This CDR3 region has 15 residues. Germline trimming cut 6 bases from V and 5 bases from J; bases unmatched to any gene: 11. Germline V gives CDR1 SGHVS, CDR2 FNYEAQ. DNA of the CDR3: TGTGCCAGCAGGAGGGGTAGCGGGGCCTGGGAGACCCAGTACTTC. Its translation is CASRRGSGAWETQYF.

In its sample, this clone was seen a few times. This sequence joins TRBV4-3 and TRBJ2-2; 10 nucleotides match TRBD2. V dropped 5 bases and J dropped 5; count of bases not matched to a gene: 8. There are 16 residues in the CDR3. Germline V gene data show CDR1 as LGHNA and CDR2 as YSLEER. CDR3 in amino acids: CASSLHLAGGTGELFF. DNA of the CDR3: TGCGCCAGCAGCTTACATTTAGCGGGAGGAACCGGGGAGCTGTTTTTT.

This clone was recorded a few times. The chain is built from TRBV13 and TRBJ1-4, with D unresolved. The germline CDR1 and CDR2 sequences are PRHDT and FYEKMQ (reference sequence). The CDR3 is 14 residues long. The germline V and J ends were trimmed by 3 bases and 0 bases, with 5 bases remaining between them. The CDR3 region is CASSLTTTNEKLFF. In nucleotides, the CDR3 is TGTGCCAGCAGCTTGACAACAACTAATGAAAAACTGTTTTTT.

The chain is built from TRBV19 and TRBJ1-1; D unresolved. This CDR3 is built from 17 residues. Germline V gene lookup returns CDR1 LNHDA and CDR2 SQIVND (reference sequence). Trimming left V 5 bases short and J 0 bases short, with 19 bases between. CDR3 protein: CASSPITAQMLNTEAFF. The CDR3, as DNA: TGTGCCAGTAGTCCGATAACAGCCCAGATGTTGAACACTGAAGCTTTCTTT.

The rearrangement links TRBV10-3 to TRBJ2-3; 8 bases agree with TRBD2. Germline CDR1 and CDR2: ENHRY and SYGVKD. V gave up 10 bases and J gave up 6 bases; unmatched junction bases: 9. This CDR3 is built from 13 residues. The CDR3 region has the DNA TGTGCCACCCGAACAGCGGGGGAGGATACGCAGTATTTT. Its protein is CATRTAGEDTQYF.

The J gene is TRBJ1-3, the V gene TRBV2; 8 bases are a match to TRBD1. This CDR3 region has 14 residues. V was clipped by 5 bases and J by 5 bases; unmatched bases: 5. Looked up from germline, CDR1 is SNHLY and CDR2 is FYNNEI. CDR3 in amino acids: CASSKQGERNTIYF. The CDR3 DNA reads as TGTGCCAGCAGTAAACAGGGGGAGAGAAACACCATATATTTT.

The chain uses TRBV5-1 and TRBJ2-7; 12 bases align to TRBD2. The CDR3 loop spans 16 amino acids. Per germline, CDR1 SGHRS and CDR2 YFSETQ. J was trimmed by 2 bases and V by 0 bases; bases with no gene match: 3. CDR3 in amino acids: CASSLGLAGVAYEQYF. In DNA, the CDR3 is TGCGCCAGCAGCTTGGGACTAGCGGGAGTCGCCTACGAGCAGTACTTC. Combining the CDR3 with reference TRBV5-1 and TRBJ2-7 gives the whole variable domain KAGVTQTPRYLIKTRGQQVTLSCSPISGHRSVSWYQQTPGQGLQFLFEYFSETQRNKGNFPGRFSGRQFSNSRSEMNVSTLELGDSALYLCASSLGLAGVAYEQYFGPGTRLTVT.

This clone was seen more than once but under ten times. The chain links TRBV28 to TRBJ2-7, with TRBD1 as a possible D gene (6 bases). CDR3 length: 12 amino acids. V was pared by 5 bases and J by 5 bases, with 10 bases between. In germline, CDR1 is MDHEN, CDR2 SYDVKM. The CDR3: CASSAQGHEQYF. The CDR3 bases are TGTGCCAGCAGTGCACAGGGCCACGAGCAGTACTTC.

V is TRBV5-1 and J is TRBJ2-7; 7 bases agree with TRBD1. V gave up 2 bases and J gave up 7 bases; unmatched junction bases: 3. This CDR3 has 12 amino acids. Germline V gene lookup returns CDR1 SGHRS and CDR2 YFSETQ. In DNA, the CDR3 is TGCGCCAGCAGCTTAGCAGGGGGTGAGCAGTACTTC. Translation gives CASSLAGGEQYF.

The rearrangement joins TRBV24-1 to TRBJ1-5; 12 positions match TRBD1. Germline-derived CDR1 and CDR2 are KGHDR and SFDVKD. This CDR3 contains 18 residues. The trim removed 4 bases at V and 0 bases at J, leaving 6 bases unmatched. The CDR3 DNA reads as TGTGCCACCAGTGACTCGGGACAGGGGGCGGGTAGCAATCAGCCCCAGCATTTT. Amino acids: CATSDSGQGAGSNQPQHF.

There are a few counts of this clone. This sample includes further DNA sequences coding for the same CDR3. This chain joins TRBV5-1 and TRBJ1-5; 8 bases align to TRBD1. This CDR3 spans 16 amino acids. V gave up 4 bases and J gave up 4 bases; unmatched junction bases: 10. Germline assignment: CDR1 SGHRS and CDR2 YFSETQ. The CDR3, as DNA: TGCGCCAGCAGCCTGGGGGCAGGGGGCGCGAATCAGCCCCAGCATTTT. This codes for CASSLGAGGANQPQHF.

The chain joins TRBV24-1 to TRBJ1-5; TRBD1 might be the D (6 bases). Germline values: CDR1 KGHDR, CDR2 SFDVKD. V shed 8 bases and J shed 3 bases, with 10 bases lying between them. This CDR3 contains 13 residues. CDR3 nucleotides: TGTGCCACCAACCAGGGGTCCAATCAGCCCCAGCATTTT. Protein sequence: CATNQGSNQPQHF.

This clone was counted a single time. The V call is TRBV7-8, the J call TRBJ2-1; 9 bases line up with TRBD2. Looked up from germline, CDR1 is SGHVS and CDR2 is FQNEAQ. Unmatched junction bases numbered 7, after V lost 3 bases and J lost 4 bases. The CDR3 extends over 16 amino acids. For the CDR3, the DNA is TGTGCCAGCAGCTTCCCCAGCGGGGGGATTTACAATGAGCAGTTCTTC. Translation gives CASSFPSGGIYNEQFF. Full variable domain (rest looked up from reference TRBV7-8 and TRBJ2-1): GAGVSQSPRYKVAKRGQDVALRCDPISGHVSLFWYQQALGQGPEFLTYFQNEAQLDKSGLPSDRFFAERPEGSVSTLKIQRTQQEDSAVYLCASSFPSGGIYNEQFFGPGTRLTVL.

The chain employs TRBV2 and TRBJ2-5; D may be TRBD2 (6 bases). Germline assignment: CDR1 SNHLY and CDR2 FYNNEI. V gave up 7 bases and J gave up 3 bases, with 9 bases separating them. The CDR3 is 12 residues long. CDR3 DNA sequence: TGTGCCAGCAAATGGGGGGAAGAGACCCAGTACTTC. Protein sequence: CASKWGEETQYF.

The J gene is TRBJ2-1, the V gene TRBV7-2; 7 bases match TRBD1. This CDR3 has 16 residues. Germline V lookup: CDR1 SGHTA, CDR2 FQGNSA. The trim removed 1 base at V and 6 bases at J, leaving 9 bases unmatched. CDR3 loop: CASSLEGQPLSNEQFF. The CDR3 DNA reads as TGTGCCAGCAGCTTAGAGGGACAGCCCCTCTCCAATGAGCAGTTCTTC.

The rearrangement uses TRBV6-4 and TRBJ2-2; 10 bases agree with TRBD2. Losses at the gene ends were 3 bases for V and 7 bases for J; bases not matched to a gene: 2. Germline assignment: CDR1 MRHNA and CDR2 SNTAGT. CDR3 size: 14 residues. DNA of the CDR3: TGTGCCAGCAGTGAGCTAGCGGGAGACGGGGAGCTGTTTTTT. Protein product: CASSELAGDGELFF.

This clone was seen only a few times. This chain connects TRBV18 to TRBJ1-1; 8 bases agree with TRBD1. This CDR3 comprises 14 residues. J lost 5 bases, V lost 3 bases, and 5 bases had no gene match. The germline CDR1 and CDR2 sequences are KGHSH and LQKENI. The chain's CDR3 is CASSPQGAQTEAFF. Written as DNA, the CDR3 is TGTGCCAGCTCACCGCAGGGGGCACAGACTGAAGCTTTCTTT.

V is TRBV28 and J is TRBJ1-1; D perhaps matches TRBD1 (6 bases). Trimming removed 2 bases at V and 4 bases at J, with 11 bases between. CDR3 size: 14 residues. Germline CDR1 is MDHEN and CDR2 is SYDVKM. CDR3 sequence (DNA): TGTGCCAGCAGTTTACCCGGGGACATCACTGAAGCTTTCTTT. It translates to CASSLPGDITEAFF.

V gene TRBV2 combines with J gene TRBJ2-1; a weak D match, TRBD2 (5 bases). V dropped 7 bases and J dropped 10 bases, with 14 bases sitting between them. Germline V gene sequence: CDR1 SNHLY, CDR2 FYNNEI. This CDR3 is 12 amino acids long. The CDR3 region is CASTPDWAEQFF. CDR3 nucleotides: TGTGCCAGCACCCCGGACTGGGCCGAGCAGTTCTTC.

The chain has TRBV2 and TRBJ2-7; the match to TRBD1 covers 8 bases. J was trimmed by 1 base and V by 7 bases; bases with no gene match: 6. There are 14 residues in the CDR3. CDR1 and CDR2 from the germline V gene are SNHLY and FYNNEI. CDR3 in DNA: TGTGCCAGCACCCGGACAGGGACTTCCTACGAGCAGTACTTC. This codes for CASTRTGTSYEQYF.

The chain is built from TRBV7-3 and TRBJ2-3; 10 bases match TRBD2. The CDR3 covers 16 residues. Per the germline V gene, CDR1 is SGHTA and CDR2 is FQGTGA. J lost 2 bases, V lost 5 bases, and 7 bases had no gene match. The CDR3 reads CASSPGTSAYTDTQYF. The CDR3 bases are TGTGCCAGCAGCCCAGGGACTAGCGCCTACACAGATACGCAGTATTTT.

This clone appeared once. The rearrangement joins TRBV11-1 to TRBJ2-7; 7 bases map to TRBD2. The CDR3 sequence is 14 residues long. Per the germline V gene, CDR1 is SGHAT and CDR2 is FQDESV (reference sequence). Trimming cost V 5 bases and J 0 bases; bases outside gene matches: 4. CDR3 DNA sequence: TGTGCCAGCAGCGAGCTAGCGGCCTCCTACGAGCAGTACTTC. Amino acids: CASSELAASYEQYF.